This T cell receptor (beta chain) was retrieved from a study of blood T cell repertoires in COVID-19. Sequencing was performed with immunoSEQ multiplex PCR; in TCRdb, only in-frame clones are kept and a portion is missing. The sample consists of 150,000 to 180,000 clones, roughly 88% of them appearing once. Sequenced: peripheral blood. The source is a man in his 60s with COVID-19, enrolled during active disease.

DNA for the CDR3: TGTGCCAGAAGCTCCGGACTGGAAAGCACCGGGGAGCTGTTTTTT. Translation gives CARSSGLESTGELFF. The genes are TRBV5-3 and TRBJ2-2, with a possible D match to TRBD2 (5 bases). TRBV5-3 is treated as an ORF (open reading frame) with a function not yet certain. This CDR3 is built from 15 residues. V was pared by 3 bases and J by 4 bases, with 13 bases between.